This entry lists 4 T cell receptor beta chains sequenced from one sample in a study of CD8+ T cells in alopecia areata. The treatment was: oral pan-JAK inhibitor, 5-10 mg twice daily. Once RNA had been extracted, it was reverse transcribed into cDNA to act as the sequencing template. Clones were sequenced by immunoSEQ multiplex PCR, and TCRdb holds only the in-frame ones, with some missing. There are approximately 100,000 clones in the sample; 80% to 90% occur only once, and 8.5% to 14% lies in the top ten. This sample comprised CD8+ T cells sorted from blood, obtained around week 31, from a patient treated with tofacitinib. These receptors all stem from a human donor with alopecia areata.

The chain combines TRBV7-9 with TRBJ2-2, with D possibly TRBD1 on 6 matching bases. There are 16 residues in the CDR3. Germline values: CDR1 SEHNR, CDR2 FQNEAQ (reference sequence). The V gene lost 4 bases and the J gene lost 6 bases, with 18 bases spanning the gap. The CDR3 region is CASSSLTHRAAGELFF. The CDR3 DNA reads TGTGCCAGCAGCTCACTCACCCACAGGGCAGCCGGGGAGCTGTTTTTT.

The chain recombines TRBV18 with TRBJ2-1, with a weak D call TRBD2 (6 bases). The CDR3 length is 15 residues. The V gene's germline CDR1 is KGHSH and CDR2 LQKENI. The V end was cut by 5 bases, the J end by 7 bases, with 18 bases between. The DNA of the CDR3 is TGTGCCAGCTCAACTAGCAAAGTTCGGGGGAATGAGCAGTTCTTC. It encodes CASSTSKVRGNEQFF.

The rearrangement links TRBV11-2 to TRBJ1-1; D gene ambiguous. Germline lookup yields CDR1 SGHAT and CDR2 FQNNGV. The CDR3 consists of 14 residues. V was cut by 3 bases and J by 2 bases, with 10 bases left in between. In DNA, the CDR3 is TGTGCCAGCAGCTTCTCGGGTCACAACACTGAAGCTTTCTTT. Its translation: CASSFSGHNTEAFF.

The gene calls are TRBV19 and TRBJ2-1; 10 bases fit TRBD2. CDR3 size: 18 residues. Trimming removed 3 bases from V and 1 base from J; junction bases left unmatched: 9. Germline CDR1 and CDR2: LNHDA and SQIVND (reference sequence). The CDR3 spells CASSISLAGEGSYNEQFF. In nucleotides, the CDR3 is TGTGCCAGTAGTATTTCGCTAGCGGGAGAAGGATCCTACAATGAGCAGTTCTTC.